These 10 T cell receptor beta chains originate from one sample sequenced in a study of early stage breast cancer tumors. TCRdb's copy holds only in-frame clones and misses some; the assay was immunoSEQ multiplex PCR. The top ten clones hold around 3.4% of a sample with about 51,000 clones, about three quarters of them seen once. Sequenced sample: blood. The origin of the receptors is a person aged 40 to 49 with breast cancer.

A single count supports this clone. The V gene is TRBV29-1, the J gene TRBJ2-7; D possibly corresponds to TRBD1 (6 bases). This CDR3 has 11 residues. The V gene lost 6 bases and the J gene lost 5 bases, with 11 bases spanning the gap. Germline V gene sequence: CDR1 SQVTM, CDR2 ANQGSEA. CDR3: CSVFTGNEQYF. The DNA for the CDR3 is TGCAGCGTGTTTACAGGGAACGAGCAGTACTTC.

This clone is a singleton in its sample. This chain joins TRBV15 and TRBJ2-1; 9 nucleotides line up with TRBD1. V lost 3 bases, J lost 4 bases, and 7 bases stayed unmatched. The CDR3 has 16 residues. Germline loops: CDR1 LNHNV, CDR2 YYDKDF (reference sequence). The CDR3 DNA sequence: TGTGCCACCAGCAGGGCACAGGGGGCGCGGTACAATGAGCAGTTCTTC. Translated: CATSRAQGARYNEQFF. The full variable domain, with the rest looked up from reference TRBV15 and TRBJ2-1, is DAMVIQNPRYQVTQFGKPVTLSCSQTLNHNVMYWYQQKSSQAPKLLFHYYDKDFNNEADTPDNFQSRRPNTSFCFLDIRSPGLGDTAMYLCATSRAQGARYNEQFFGPGTRLTVL.

The CDR3 nucleotides read TGCGCCAGCAGCCGGGGACCGCTAGCGGGTGGTGACCAAGAGACCCAGTACTTC. Protein: CASSRGPLAGGDQETQYF. The V gene is TRBV5-1, the J gene TRBJ2-5, with 8 bases that match TRBD2. This CDR3 contains 18 residues. The V and J ends lost 4 bases and 0 bases, in that order; junction bases with no gene match: 14. Germline V CDR1 and CDR2: SGHRS, YFSETQ.

The V and J genes are TRBV7-8 and TRBJ2-7, with a tentative D call TRBD2 (5 bases). The CDR3 runs 15 residues. Germline V gives CDR1 SGHVS, CDR2 FQNEAQ. Trimming removed 2 bases from V and 6 bases from J, with 17 bases in between. As DNA, the CDR3 is TGTGCCAGCAGCTTACGAGAATTCGGGGTGAGCGAGCAGTACTTC. Encoded protein: CASSLREFGVSEQYF.

The genes are TRBV25-1 and TRBJ1-1; the D is unclear. The CDR3 runs 14 residues. The V and J ends lost 2 bases and 5 bases respectively, with 12 bases between them. Germline loops: CDR1 MGHDK, CDR2 SYGVNS. The CDR3 loop reads CASSEIGRRTEAFF. The CDR3 DNA sequence: TGTGCCAGCAGTGAAATAGGGAGGAGGACTGAAGCTTTCTTT.

This clone turned up a few times. The chain carries TRBV7-9 and TRBJ1-5, with TRBD1 matching over 10 bases. V lost 8 bases, J lost 4 bases, and 2 bases stayed unmatched. The CDR3 extends over 13 amino acids. Looked up from germline, CDR1 is SEHNR and CDR2 is FQNEAQ (reference sequence). The CDR3 nucleotides read TGTGCCAGCGGACAGGGGGGGAATCAGCCCCAGCATTTT. Translating it yields CASGQGGNQPQHF.

The chain employs TRBV11-3 and TRBJ2-7; D not resolved. V was pared by 2 bases and J by 2 bases, with 16 bases between. The CDR3 has 16 residues. In germline, CDR1 is SGHNT, CDR2 YENEEA. The CDR3: CASSLFAAPGTYEQYF. CDR3 coding DNA: TGTGCCAGCAGCTTATTTGCGGCTCCGGGCACCTACGAGCAGTACTTC.

There are a few counts of this clone. The chain joins TRBV25-1 to TRBJ1-2; no clear D gene. Looked up from germline, CDR1 is MGHDK and CDR2 is SYGVNS. Trimming removed 3 bases from V and 3 bases from J, with 11 bases in between. The length of the CDR3 is 14 residues. This CDR3 reads CASSEGGGDYGYTF. CDR3 DNA sequence: TGTGCCAGCAGTGAGGGAGGTGGGGACTATGGCTACACCTTC.

The rearrangement uses TRBV30 and TRBJ2-7; TRBD1 aligns across 9 bases. J was trimmed by 4 bases and V by 0 bases; bases with no gene match: 4. Germline V CDR1 and CDR2: GTSNPN, SVGIG (reference sequence). The CDR3 loop spans 14 amino acids. The CDR3 DNA follows: TGTGCCTGGAGTGTTGGGACAGGGCGTTACGAGCAGTACTTC. This sequence encodes CAWSVGTGRYEQYF.

This sequence joins TRBV6-6 and TRBJ2-7; D unresolved. Per germline, CDR1 MNHNY and CDR2 SVGAGI (reference sequence). The CDR3 runs 12 residues. V lost 0 bases, J lost 2 bases, and 2 bases lay in between. CDR3: CASSYSTYEQYF. The CDR3 DNA follows: TGTGCCAGCAGTTACTCCACCTACGAGCAGTACTTC.